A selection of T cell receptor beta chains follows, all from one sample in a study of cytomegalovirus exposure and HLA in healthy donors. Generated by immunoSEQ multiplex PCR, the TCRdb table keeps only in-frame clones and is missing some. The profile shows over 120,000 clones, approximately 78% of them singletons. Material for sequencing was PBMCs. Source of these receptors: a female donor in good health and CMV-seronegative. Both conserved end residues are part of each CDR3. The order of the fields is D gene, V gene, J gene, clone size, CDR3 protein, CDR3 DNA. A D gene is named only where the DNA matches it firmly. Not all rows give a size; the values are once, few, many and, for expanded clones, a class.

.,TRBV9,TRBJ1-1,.,CASSVGANTEAFF,TGTGCCAGCAGCGTAGGGGCGAACACTGAAGCTTTCTTT
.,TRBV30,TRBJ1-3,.,CAAVGNTIYF,TGTGCAGCGGTAGGAAACACCATATATTTT
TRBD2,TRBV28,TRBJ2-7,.,CASSLGEGLFLEQYF,TGTGCCAGCAGTTTAGGGGAGGGCCTCTTTCTCGAGCAGTACTTC
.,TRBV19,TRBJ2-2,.,CASRARETGNTGELFF,TGTGCCAGTAGAGCCAGGGAGACAGGGAACACCGGGGAGCTGTTTTTT
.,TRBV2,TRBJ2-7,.,CASRARVDEQYF,TGTGCCAGCAGGGCCCGGGTGGACGAGCAGTACTTC
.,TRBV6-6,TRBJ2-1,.,CASSYGPNEQFF,TGTGCCAGCAGTTACGGGCCCAATGAGCAGTTCTTC
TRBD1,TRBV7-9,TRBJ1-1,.,CASSSNGQGITEAFF,TGTGCCAGCAGCTCCAATGGACAGGGGATCACTGAAGCTTTCTTT
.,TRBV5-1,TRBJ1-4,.,CASSFSFDAQKLFF,TGCGCCAGCAGCTTTTCCTTCGATGCGCAAAAACTGTTTTTT
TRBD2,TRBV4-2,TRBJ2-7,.,CASSQPLAGVYEQYF,TGTGCCAGCAGCCAGCCACTAGCGGGAGTCTACGAGCAGTACTTC
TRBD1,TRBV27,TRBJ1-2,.,CASSLFGGGRQGARGYGYTF,TGTGCCAGCAGTTTATTTGGGGGCGGACGACAGGGGGCGCGAGGCTATGGCTACACCTTC
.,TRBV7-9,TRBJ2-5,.,CASSLGGRGGMAQYF,TGTGCCAGCAGCTTAGGTGGAAGAGGGGGAATGGCCCAGTACTTC
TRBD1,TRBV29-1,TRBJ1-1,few,CSAGQGNTEAFF,TGCAGCGCCGGACAGGGGAACACTGAAGCTTTCTTT
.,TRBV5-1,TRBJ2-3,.,CASSLEPAASTDTQYF,TGCGCCAGCAGCTTGGAACCCGCGGCTAGCACAGATACGCAGTATTTT
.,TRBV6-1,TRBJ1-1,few,CASSERGLSEAFF,TGTGCCAGCAGTGAACGAGGTCTCAGTGAAGCTTTCTTT
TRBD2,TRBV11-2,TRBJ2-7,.,CASSPRLAGAYEQYF,TGTGCCAGCAGCCCTCGACTAGCGGGAGCCTACGAGCAGTACTTC
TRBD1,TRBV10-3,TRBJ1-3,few,CATTVLGQVSSGNTIYF,TGTGCCACAACAGTCCTGGGACAGGTATCCTCTGGAAACACCATATATTTT
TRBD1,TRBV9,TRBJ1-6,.,CASSPGQINSPLHF,TGTGCCAGTAGTCCGGGACAGATTAATTCACCCCTCCACTTT
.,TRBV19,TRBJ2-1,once,CASSIGPSSYNEQFF,TGTGCCAGTAGTATAGGCCCCTCTAGTTACAATGAGCAGTTCTTC
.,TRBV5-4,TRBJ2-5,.,CASSLGGRETQYF,TGTGCCAGCAGCTTGGGAGGAAGGGAGACCCAGTACTTC
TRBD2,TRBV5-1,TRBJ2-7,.,CASSRMTSGEAEQYF,TGCGCCAGCAGCCGCATGACTAGCGGGGAGGCCGAGCAGTACTTC
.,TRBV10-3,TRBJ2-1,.,CAISEAVARPPRGDEQFF,TGTGCCATCAGTGAGGCGGTAGCGCGTCCACCCAGGGGCGATGAGCAGTTCTTC
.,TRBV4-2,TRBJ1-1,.,CASSSGREGTEAFF,TGTGCCAGCAGTTCCGGACGGGAGGGCACTGAAGCTTTCTTT
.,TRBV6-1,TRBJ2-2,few,CASSDVHRVGGELFF,TGTGCCAGCAGTGACGTACACAGGGTGGGGGGGGAGCTGTTTTTT
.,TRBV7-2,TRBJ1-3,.,CASSLDGGSRAGNTIYF,TGTGCCAGCAGCTTAGATGGTGGTTCCAGGGCTGGAAACACCATATATTTT
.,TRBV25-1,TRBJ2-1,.,CASSATGGTPPFF,TGTGCCAGCAGTGCGACTGGAGGGACTCCGCCGTTCTTC
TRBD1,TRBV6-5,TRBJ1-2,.,CASSETGRGYTF,TGTGCCAGCAGTGAGACAGGGCGCGGCTACACCTTC
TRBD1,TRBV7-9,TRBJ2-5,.,CSSSLVGQTGAQYF,TGTTCCAGCAGCTTAGTAGGACAAACAGGGGCCCAGTACTTC
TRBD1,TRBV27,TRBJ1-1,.,CASSVLPGTVSELGAFF,TGTGCCAGCAGTGTTTTGCCCGGGACAGTGAGTGAGCTGGGAGCTTTCTTT
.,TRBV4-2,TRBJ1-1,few,CASRDRDGREAFF,TGTGCCAGCAGAGACAGAGATGGCAGGGAAGCTTTCTTT
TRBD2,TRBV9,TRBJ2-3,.,CASSLPGGGARDTQYF,TGTGCCAGCAGCTTACCCGGCGGGGGGGCAAGAGATACGCAGTATTTT
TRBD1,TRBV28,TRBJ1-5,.,CAGRPTGGFGPQHF,TGTGCCGGTCGCCCTACAGGGGGCTTTGGGCCCCAGCATTTT
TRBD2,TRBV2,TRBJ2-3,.,CASSNLRRGGSDTQYF,TGTGCCAGCTCCAATTTAAGGCGGGGGGGCTCAGATACGCAGTATTTT
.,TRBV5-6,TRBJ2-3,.,CASSLGRTPFLDTQYF,TGTGCCAGCAGCTTGGGGCGGACTCCCTTTCTTGATACGCAGTATTTT
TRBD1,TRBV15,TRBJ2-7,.,CATSREPGQVIGEQYF,TGTGCCACCAGCAGAGAACCGGGACAGGTAATAGGCGAGCAGTACTTC
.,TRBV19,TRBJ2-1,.,CASSRQWGVGEQFF,TGTGCCAGTAGTAGACAGTGGGGGGTGGGTGAGCAGTTCTTC
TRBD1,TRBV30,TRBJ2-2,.,CAWSVPGGYTGELFF,TGTGCCTGGAGTGTTCCAGGGGGTTACACCGGGGAGCTGTTTTTT
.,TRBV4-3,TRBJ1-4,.,CASSQDHFTTNEKLFF,TGCGCCAGCAGCCAAGATCACTTCACAACTAATGAAAAACTGTTTTTT
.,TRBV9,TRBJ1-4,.,CASSVDGGAKNEKLFF,TGTGCCAGCAGCGTAGATGGCGGGGCGAAGAATGAAAAACTGTTTTTT
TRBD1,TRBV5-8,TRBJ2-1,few,CASSNFLQGAISYNEQFF,TGTGCCAGCAGCAACTTCTTACAGGGGGCTATTTCCTACAATGAGCAGTTCTTC
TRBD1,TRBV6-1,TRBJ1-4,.,CASSGTRGRSEKLFF,TGTGCCAGCAGCGGAACCAGGGGGCGATCGGAAAAACTGTTTTTT
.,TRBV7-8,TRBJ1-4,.,CASSLAVGQGFEKLFF,TGTGCCAGCAGCTTAGCGGTCGGGCAGGGTTTTGAAAAACTGTTTTTT
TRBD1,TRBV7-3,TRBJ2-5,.,CASSRGQGLYF,TGTGCCAGCAGCCGGGGACAGGGCTTGTACTTC
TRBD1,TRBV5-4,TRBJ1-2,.,CASSLKSLGGPYIPNYGYTF,TGTGCCAGCAGCTTGAAATCCCTAGGGGGCCCATATATCCCTAACTATGGCTACACCTTC
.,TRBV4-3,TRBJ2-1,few,CASSQGARSLNEQFF,TGCGCCAGCAGCCAAGGCGCTAGGTCTTTAAATGAGCAGTTCTTC
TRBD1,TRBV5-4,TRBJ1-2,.,CASSLRGANYGYTF,TGTGCCAGCAGCCTCAGGGGGGCTAACTATGGCTACACCTTC
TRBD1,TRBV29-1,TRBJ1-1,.,CSVAPLQRQGKIEAFF,TGCAGCGTTGCCCCTTTACAACGACAGGGAAAGATTGAAGCTTTCTTT
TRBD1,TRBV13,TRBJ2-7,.,CASSLRGQGARGQYF,TGTGCCAGCAGCTTACGGGGACAGGGGGCGCGTGGGCAGTACTTC
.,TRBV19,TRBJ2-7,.,CASSVQGGRSSYEQYF,TGTGCCAGTAGTGTGCAGGGGGGAAGGAGCTCCTACGAGCAGTACTTC
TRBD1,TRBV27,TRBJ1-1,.,CASTRLGTAYTEAFF,TGTGCCAGCACCCGCCTGGGGACAGCGTACACTGAAGCTTTCTTT
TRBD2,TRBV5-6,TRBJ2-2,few,CASSLRLAGNTGELFF,TGTGCCAGCAGCCTGAGACTAGCGGGGAACACCGGGGAGCTGTTTTTT
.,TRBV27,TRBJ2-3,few,CASSWPPQYF,TGTGCCAGCAGTTGGCCCCCGCAGTATTTT
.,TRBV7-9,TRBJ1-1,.,CASSLVGGRSEAFF,TGTGCCAGCAGCTTAGTAGGGGGAAGGAGTGAAGCTTTCTTT
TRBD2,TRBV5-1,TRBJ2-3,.,CASSFTSGGGHTQYF,TGCGCCAGCAGCTTTACTAGCGGGGGGGGTCATACGCAGTATTTT
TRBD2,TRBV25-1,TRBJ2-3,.,CASSEWSGGKDTQYF,TGTGCCAGCAGTGAATGGAGCGGGGGGAAAGATACGCAGTATTTT
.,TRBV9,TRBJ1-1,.,CASGGMNTEAFF,TGTGCCTCGGGAGGCATGAACACTGAAGCTTTCTTT
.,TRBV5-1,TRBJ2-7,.,CASSLTEYEQYF,TGCGCCAGCAGCTTGACTGAATACGAGCAGTACTTC
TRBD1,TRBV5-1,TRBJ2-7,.,CASTITWGTGDEQYF,TGCGCCAGCACAATAACCTGGGGGACAGGAGACGAGCAGTACTTC